These T cell receptor beta chains were read from a single sample in a study of cytomegalovirus exposure and HLA in healthy donors. Clones were sequenced by immunoSEQ multiplex PCR, and TCRdb holds only the in-frame ones, with some missing. Among under 250,000 clones listed, around 90% were seen once. The sequencing sample was made of PBMCs. The receptor source for this set is a young woman in good health and CMV-seropositive. CDR3s include the opening cysteine and the closing phenylalanine or tryptophan. The order of the fields is D gene, clone size, V gene, J gene, CDR3 DNA, CDR3 protein. A D gene is named only where the DNA matches it firmly. Clone size appears in some rows only: once, few, many, or a class for an expanded clone.

D: -; size: -; V: TRBV27; J: TRBJ2-2; DNA: TGTGCCAGCAGTTTATCCCTCACAGGAGCCGGGGAGCTGTTTTTT; CDR3: CASSLSLTGAGELFF
D: -; size: -; V: TRBV7-9; J: TRBJ2-3; DNA: TGTGCCAGCAGCACTGCCCGGTCTCCGGAGGGTACGCAGTATTTT; CDR3: CASSTARSPEGTQYF
D: -; size: -; V: TRBV12-5; J: TRBJ2-3; DNA: TGTGCTAGTGGTTTGGACCAGAGCACAGATACGCAGTATTTT; CDR3: CASGLDQSTDTQYF
D: TRBD2; size: -; V: TRBV2; J: TRBJ2-5; DNA: TGTGCCAGCAGTTCAGGACTAGTGGGGTCTATTGGGACCCAGTACTTC; CDR3: CASSSGLVGSIGTQYF
D: TRBD2; size: -; V: TRBV28; J: TRBJ2-7; DNA: TGTGCCAGCAGCCCCCTAGCGGGAGGCTACGAGCAGTACTTC; CDR3: CASSPLAGGYEQYF
D: TRBD1; size: -; V: TRBV6-4; J: TRBJ2-2; DNA: TGTGCCAGCAGTGACTCGGACAGGGGGCACACCGGGGAGCTGTTTTTT; CDR3: CASSDSDRGHTGELFF
D: TRBD1; size: -; V: TRBV15; J: TRBJ2-3; DNA: TGTGCCACCAGCCAGCGACAGGGGGCAGGAGATACGCAGTATTTT; CDR3: CATSQRQGAGDTQYF
D: -; size: medium-sized; V: TRBV6-1; J: TRBJ1-4; DNA: TGTGCCAGCAGTGAAGTGTCAGGGGAAGTTGAAAAACTGTTTTTT; CDR3: CASSEVSGEVEKLFF
D: TRBD1; size: -; V: TRBV19; J: TRBJ1-1; DNA: TGTGCCAGTAAGGGACAGCCGAACACTGAAGCTTTCTTT; CDR3: CASKGQPNTEAFF
D: -; size: -; V: TRBV28; J: TRBJ1-1; DNA: TGTGCCAGCAGTTCAACGGGACTCTCGAACACTGAAGCTTTCTTT; CDR3: CASSSTGLSNTEAFF
D: -; size: -; V: TRBV19; J: TRBJ2-7; DNA: TGTGCCAGTACGCGGGGGACAGGTGTCCACGAGCAGTACTTC; CDR3: CASTRGTGVHEQYF
D: -; size: -; V: TRBV27; J: TRBJ2-7; DNA: TGTGCCAGCAGTTTAAACGGGTACGAGCAGTACTTC; CDR3: CASSLNGYEQYF
D: TRBD1; size: -; V: TRBV6-5; J: TRBJ1-1; DNA: TGTGCCAGCAGTCCACGGGACAGCCTTAACACTGAAGCTTTCTTT; CDR3: CASSPRDSLNTEAFF
D: -; size: few; V: TRBV7-3; J: TRBJ2-7; DNA: TGTGCCAGGAGGGACACCCCCCACTACGAGCAGTACTTC; CDR3: CARRDTPHYEQYF
D: TRBD1; size: -; V: TRBV7-3; J: TRBJ2-4; DNA: TGTGCCAGCAGCTTTTGGGTCATGGAGGGATACCAGGGGGCAAAAAACATTCAGTACTTC; CDR3: CASSFWVMEGYQGAKNIQYF
D: -; size: -; V: TRBV9; J: TRBJ1-4; DNA: TGTGCCAGCAGCGTAGGGTCAGATAATGAAAAACTGTTTTTT; CDR3: CASSVGSDNEKLFF
D: -; size: few; V: TRBV20-1; J: TRBJ1-1; DNA: TGCAGTGCCCCTGGCGGGAGGGCTTTCTTT; CDR3: CSAPGGRAFF
D: -; size: -; V: TRBV7-9; J: TRBJ1-2; DNA: TGTGCCAGCAGCTCCGCGGGAAAGCACTATGGCTACACCTTC; CDR3: CASSSAGKHYGYTF